This T cell receptor beta chain was recovered during a study of blood T cells in healthy people across ages. General study findings and limits: Measured against age, TCR beta diversity per million T cells decreased in a roughly linear manner. Reliance upon unsorted PBMCs precluded definitive naive versus antigen-experienced comparison.

Total RNA, at least 5 micrograms per sample, came from PBMCs. This clonotype was observed a few times. Its antigen is unidentified. One end of the junction is discordant with germline, which a read error may explain. This CDR3 contains 14 residues. CDR1 is SNHLY, CDR2 FYNNEI, per germline. A sample-barcoded 5' primer and a J-beta primer mix were used in a second PCR of roughly 7 to 11 cycles. TCRdb recomputed calls from the 5' RACE reads with MiXCR, one row per CDR3 protein. The table includes about 1.6 million distinct CDR3 sequences, about 35% detected once. Material: blood. The gene calls are TRBV2 and TRBJ2-1; D perhaps matches TRBD2 (7 bases). The sequence derives from a woman aged 30 to 39 in good health. CDR3 loop: CASRRGAGNNEQFF. The DNA of the CDR3 is TGCGCCAGCCGCCGGGGGGCGGGCAACAATGAGCAGTTCTTC.